These T cell receptor beta chains were read from a single sample in a study of technical replicates of blood from a handful of donors. TCRdb's table, derived via immunoSEQ multiplex PCR, lists solely in-frame clones and lacks some. The sample consists of about 73,000 clones, 93% of them appearing once. Material for sequencing was T cells isolated from PBMCs. Receptors originate from a human donor in good health. The CDR3 runs from the conserved cysteine through the conserved F or W. D genes are given only for firm matches. Rows may omit the clone size; those that give it use once, few, many or a size class.

abundance | j_gene | d_gene | v_gene | CDR3aa | CDR3nt
once | TRBJ2-3 | TRBD1 | TRBV5-1 | CASTRTGVTDTQYF | TGCGCCAGCACGCGCACAGGGGTCACAGATACGCAGTATTTT
. | TRBJ2-7 | TRBD2 | TRBV19 | CASSSGGSVYYEQYF | TGTGCCAGTAGTAGCGGGGGGTCTGTGTATTACGAGCAGTACTTC
. | TRBJ1-6 | . | TRBV6-1 | CASSEASQGHSPLHF | TGTGCCAGCAGTGAAGCAAGTCAGGGCCATTCACCCCTCCACTTT
. | TRBJ2-1 | . | TRBV5-1 | CASSRGPAGKDNEQFF | TGCGCCAGCAGCAGAGGGCCGGCCGGGAAGGACAATGAGCAGTTCTTC
. | TRBJ2-1 | TRBD2 | TRBV10-1 | CASSESGGSSYNEQFF | TGCGCCAGCAGTGAGAGCGGGGGGAGCTCCTACAATGAGCAGTTCTTC
. | TRBJ2-1 | TRBD2 | TRBV5-1 | CASSQAGTSGYNEQFF | TGCGCCAGCAGCCAGGCGGGGACTAGCGGTTACAATGAGCAGTTCTTC
. | TRBJ2-1 | TRBD1 | TRBV5-1 | CASSRTGDLSYNEQFF | TGCGCCAGCAGCAGGACAGGTGATCTCTCCTACAATGAGCAGTTCTTC
. | TRBJ2-7 | . | TRBV27 | CASTFSRDTAYEQYF | TGTGCCAGCACCTTTTCCCGGGACACGGCCTACGAGCAGTACTTC
. | TRBJ1-1 | . | TRBV10-2 | CASSDPARGSEAFF | TGCGCCAGCAGTGACCCGGCAAGGGGTTCTGAAGCTTTCTTT
. | TRBJ2-7 | . | TRBV5-1 | CASSLWGGQGYEQYF | TGCGCCAGCAGCTTGTGGGGGGGGCAGGGCTACGAGCAGTACTTC
. | TRBJ1-1 | . | TRBV6-5 | CASSYRQNTEAFF | TGTGCCAGCAGTTACCGACAGAACACTGAAGCTTTCTTT
. | TRBJ2-7 | . | TRBV10-3 | CAISEYQGLRHEQYF | TGTGCCATCAGTGAGTATCAGGGGTTGAGGCACGAGCAGTACTTC
. | TRBJ1-4 | TRBD1 | TRBV5-1 | CASSFGQGGEKLFF | TGCGCCAGCAGCTTCGGACAGGGGGGCGAAAAACTGTTTTTT
. | TRBJ2-7 | . | TRBV6-6 | CASSSHYEQYF | TGTGCCAGCAGTTCCCACTACGAGCAGTACTTC
. | TRBJ1-4 | TRBD1 | TRBV6-1 | CASSIPGQMEKLFF | TGTGCCAGCAGTATACCGGGACAGATGGAAAAACTGTTTTTT
few | TRBJ2-7 | TRBD1 | TRBV7-2 | CASSLVGGQGGYEQYF | TGTGCCAGCAGCTTAGTTGGTGGACAGGGTGGCTACGAGCAGTACTTC
. | TRBJ2-3 | TRBD1 | TRBV4-1 | CASSYRDRGTDTQYF | TGCGCCAGCAGCTATCGGGACAGGGGAACAGATACGCAGTATTTT